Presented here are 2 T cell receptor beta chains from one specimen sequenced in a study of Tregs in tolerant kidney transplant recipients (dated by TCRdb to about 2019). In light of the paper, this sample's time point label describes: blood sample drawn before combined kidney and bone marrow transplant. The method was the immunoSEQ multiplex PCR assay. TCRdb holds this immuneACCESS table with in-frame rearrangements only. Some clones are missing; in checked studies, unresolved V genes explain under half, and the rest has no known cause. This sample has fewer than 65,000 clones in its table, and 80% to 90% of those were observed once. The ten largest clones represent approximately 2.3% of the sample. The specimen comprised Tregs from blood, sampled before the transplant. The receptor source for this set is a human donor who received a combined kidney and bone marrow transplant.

Here the CDR3 DNA reads TGTGCCTGGAGTATGCCGGACAGGGGGTACGGGTCCTATAATTCACCCCTCCACTTT. Its translation: CAWSMPDRGYGSYNSPLHF. The rearrangement links TRBV30 to TRBJ1-6, with 10 nucleotides matching TRBD1. The CDR3 has 19 amino acids. The germline CDR1 and CDR2 sequences are GTSNPN and SVGIG (reference sequence). J was trimmed by 1 base and V by 2 bases; bases with no gene match: 11.

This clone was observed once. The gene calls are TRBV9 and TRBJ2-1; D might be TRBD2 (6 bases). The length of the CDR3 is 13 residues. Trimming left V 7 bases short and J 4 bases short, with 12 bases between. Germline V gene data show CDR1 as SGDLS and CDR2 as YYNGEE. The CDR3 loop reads CASGGLTYNEQFF. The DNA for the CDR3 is TGTGCCAGCGGAGGACTAACGTACAATGAGCAGTTCTTC. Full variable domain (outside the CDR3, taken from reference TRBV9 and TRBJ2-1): DSGVTQTPKHLITATGQRVTLRCSPRSGDLSVYWYQQSLDQGLQFLIQYYNGEERAKGNILERFSAQQFPDLHSELNLSSLELGDSALYFCASGGLTYNEQFFGPGTRLTVL.